This note documents a single TCR beta chain sequence. Its antigen remains unknown. These data belong to a study of metastatic and nonmetastatic thyroid tumors. Study details: The authors compared repertoires across blood and tumor or nodule tissue from malignant and benign thyroid patients.

Thyroid surgery was preceded by no treatment in any patient. V dropped 1 base and J dropped 5 bases, with 11 bases sitting between them. The CDR3 contains 14 residues. Germline V lookup: CDR1 MDHEN, CDR2 SYDVKM. In the original processing: In papillary thyroid cancer, a distant-metastasis classifier was built using CDR3 differences across clinicopathological groups. TCRdb re-called clones from the PCR reads using MiXCR. TCRdb, not the original authors, processed these V and J calls. The table has approximately 17,000 clones, more than 20% seen once. Study outcomes and limitations: For both blood and tumor, malignant thyroid tumors reportedly showed significantly higher TCR beta diversity than benign nodules did.

The sample was blood. The chain has TRBV28 and TRBJ1-1; perhaps TRBD1 as D (6 bases). The clonotype was recovered from a male donor with papillary thyroid cancer or a benign thyroid nodule (not recorded which). Some clones in this sample may be carry-over from other donors' samples. CDR3 in DNA: TGTGCCAGCAGTTTATCAACAGGGAAGACTGAAGCTTTCTTT. Encoded protein: CASSLSTGKTEAFF.